This TCR beta chain was found in a study of OX40 agonist ivuxolimab in advanced cancers. As for the study in general: From 23 to 79 years was the age range, with a mean of around 60 years, and over 70% were male.

V lost 4 bases to trimming and J lost 7 bases; unmatched junction nucleotides: 4. This CDR3 is 12 amino acids long. The germline V gene has CDR1 LGHNA and CDR2 YSLEER. Profiling relied on immunoSEQ multiplex PCR, and the TCRdb table lists in-frame clones only, not all of them. In the table there are under 80,000 clones, roughly 91% of which are singletons. The receptor was isolated from an adult with an advanced solid tumor such as melanoma, head and neck, liver or kidney cancer. The chain uses TRBV4-3 and TRBJ2-7; 7 bases are shared with TRBD1. The starting material was CD4+ or CD8+ T cells sorted from blood, obtained in a trial of the OX40 agonist ivuxolimab. CDR3 protein: CASSPDRPEQYF. In nucleotides, the CDR3 is TGCGCCAGCAGCCCGGACAGGCCTGAGCAGTACTTC.